The clone carrying this T cell receptor beta chain was observed at least ten times. This entry is derived from a study of regulatory T cells in long-lasting Graves disease. Study background: Recently diagnosed Graves' patients had received antithyroid drugs for under 3 months.

Investigators prepared the TCR beta libraries by applying iRepertoire HTBI primers and Arm-PCR of CDR3 regions. TCRdb recomputed calls from the multiplex PCR reads with MiXCR, one row per CDR3 protein. The table records 600,000 to 650,000 distinct CDR3 sequences, 16% of them present only once. Time point in this sample: newly diagnosed GD, antithyroid drugs for less than 3 months. The authors made the TCR library using RNA they extracted from PBMCs. All patients originated from an endocrinology department located in Xi'an, China. The same data also went into a second study, on T cells in Graves' hyperthyroidism and ophthalmopathy. That report adds: The study used the HTBI primer set for a first-round RT-PCR of the TCR CDR3.

The source of this sequence is a woman in her twenties or thirties with Graves disease. The sample in question was peripheral blood mononuclear cells (PBMCs), obtained at new diagnosis, from a patient treated with antithyroid drugs.

CDR3 sequence: CSASKRGTLASEQFF. The CDR3 nucleotides are TGCAGTGCTAGTAAACGCGGGACGCTAGCCAGCGAGCAGTTCTTC. This sequence joins TRBV20-1 and TRBJ2-1; perhaps TRBD2 as D (6 bases). Per the germline V gene, CDR1 is DFQATT and CDR2 is SNEGSKA (reference sequence). CDR3 length: 15 residues. Trimming shortened V by 3 bases and J by 10 bases, and 22 bases separated the two germline ends.